The present TCR beta chain was sequenced within a study of beta chain features in type 1 diabetes. General observations from the study: Small HLA sub-analyses could not settle whether HLA shapes TCRB rearrangement. TCRB CDR3s from Type 1 diabetes patients were moderately but significantly shorter in all four CD4+ subsets.

This CDR3 is 13 amino acids long. V was trimmed by 2 bases and J by 4 bases, leaving 8 bases between them. Germline CDR1 and CDR2: SNHLY and FYNNEI. For this clone: Antigen unknown.

The whole isolated RNA underwent reverse transcription, so sequencing captured expressed TCRB transcripts. Produced via immunoSEQ multiplex PCR; TCRdb's table is partial and in-frame only. The data hold 100,000 to 150,000 clones, with roughly 15% observed a single time. The chain is built from TRBV2 and TRBJ2-5; no clear D. Source material: central memory CD4+ T cells from blood. The sequence was obtained from a man between 25 and 39 years old with type 1 diabetes. For the CDR3, the DNA is TGTGCCAGCAGTGAAATCAAAGGAGAGACCCAGTACTTC. Protein product: CASSEIKGETQYF.